This T cell receptor (beta chain) was obtained from a study of blood T cell repertoires in COVID-19. Study-level information: The study drew acute and convalescent COVID-19 samples from the United States, Italy and Spain.

CDR3 size: 14 residues. Germline CDR1 SGHTA, CDR2 FQGTGA. V was clipped by 9 bases and J by 0 bases, with 11 bases between them. Per the original data handling: Reference gene primers were amplified, and this amplification served to estimate nucleated cell counts. The method was immunoSEQ multiplex PCR; TCRdb's version includes in-frame clones alone and lacks a portion of them. The DNA gave D and trimming, while V, J and clone size come from that table. The data show about 160,000 clones, over 70% seen once. The receptor was derived from a man between 65 and 85 years old with acute or convalescent COVID-19. Input material: peripheral blood. This sequence joins TRBV7-3 and TRBJ2-2; no definite D call. The CDR3 region is CASSESANTGELFF. CDR3 in DNA: TGTGCCAGTAGTGAAAGTGCGAACACCGGGGAGCTGTTTTTT.